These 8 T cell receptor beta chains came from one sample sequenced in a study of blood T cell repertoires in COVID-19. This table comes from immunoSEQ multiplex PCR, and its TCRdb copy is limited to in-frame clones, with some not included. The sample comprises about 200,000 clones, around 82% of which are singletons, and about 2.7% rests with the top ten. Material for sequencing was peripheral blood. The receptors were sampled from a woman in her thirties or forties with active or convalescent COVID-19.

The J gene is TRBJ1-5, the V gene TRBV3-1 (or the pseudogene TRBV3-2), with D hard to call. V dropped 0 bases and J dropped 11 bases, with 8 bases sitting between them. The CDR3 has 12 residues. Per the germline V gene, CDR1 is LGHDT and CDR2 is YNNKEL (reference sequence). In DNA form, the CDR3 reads TGTGCCAGCAGCCAAGATCTCGGGGCCCAGCATTTT. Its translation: CASSQDLGAQHF.

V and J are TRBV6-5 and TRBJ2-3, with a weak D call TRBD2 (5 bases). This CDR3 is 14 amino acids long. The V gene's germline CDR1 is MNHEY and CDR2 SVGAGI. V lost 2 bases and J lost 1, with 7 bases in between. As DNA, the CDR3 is TGTGCCAGCAGTTACGAGAGGGGCACAGATACGCAGTATTTT. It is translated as CASSYERGTDTQYF.

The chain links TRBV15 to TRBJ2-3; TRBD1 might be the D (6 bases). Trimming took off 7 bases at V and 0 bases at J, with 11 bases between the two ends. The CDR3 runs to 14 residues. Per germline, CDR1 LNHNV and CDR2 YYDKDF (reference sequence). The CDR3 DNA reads TGTGCCACCAACCGGGACACGAGCACAGATACGCAGTATTTT. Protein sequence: CATNRDTSTDTQYF.

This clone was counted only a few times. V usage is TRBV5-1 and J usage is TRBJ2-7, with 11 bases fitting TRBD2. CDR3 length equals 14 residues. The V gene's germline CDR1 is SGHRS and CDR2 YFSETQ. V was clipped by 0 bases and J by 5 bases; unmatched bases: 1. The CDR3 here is CASSLASGRNEQYF. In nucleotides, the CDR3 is TGCGCCAGCAGCTTGGCTAGCGGGAGGAACGAGCAGTACTTC.

Written as DNA, the CDR3 is TGTGCCAGCAGCCGAATTCGGGGGTCGACCGGGGAGCTGTTTTTT. Encoded protein: CASSRIRGSTGELFF. This chain uses TRBV11-3 with TRBJ2-2; D is perhaps TRBD2 (6 bases). There are 15 residues in the CDR3. The germline CDR1 and CDR2 sequences are SGHNT and YENEEA. The ends were cut back, 5 bases at V and 5 bases at J, with 15 bases in the middle.

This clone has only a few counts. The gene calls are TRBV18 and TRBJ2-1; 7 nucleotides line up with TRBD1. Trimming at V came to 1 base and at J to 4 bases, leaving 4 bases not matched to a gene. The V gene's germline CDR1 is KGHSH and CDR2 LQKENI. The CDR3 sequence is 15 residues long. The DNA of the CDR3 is TGTGCCAGCTCACCACAAGACAGGGCGTACAATGAGCAGTTCTTC. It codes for CASSPQDRAYNEQFF.

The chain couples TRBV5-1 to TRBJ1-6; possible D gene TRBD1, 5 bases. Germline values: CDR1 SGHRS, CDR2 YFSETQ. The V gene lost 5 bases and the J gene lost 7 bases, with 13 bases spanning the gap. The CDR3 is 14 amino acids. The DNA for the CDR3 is TGCGCCAGCAGTAGCGGGGACCTCAATTCACCCCTCCACTTT. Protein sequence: CASSSGDLNSPLHF.

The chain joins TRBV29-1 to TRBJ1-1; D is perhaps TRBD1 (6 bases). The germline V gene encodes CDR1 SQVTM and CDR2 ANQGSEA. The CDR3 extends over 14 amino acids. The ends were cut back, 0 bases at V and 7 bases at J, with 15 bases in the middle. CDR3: CSVEEGTHRNEAFF. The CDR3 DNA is TGCAGCGTTGAAGAAGGGACACACAGAAATGAAGCTTTCTTT.